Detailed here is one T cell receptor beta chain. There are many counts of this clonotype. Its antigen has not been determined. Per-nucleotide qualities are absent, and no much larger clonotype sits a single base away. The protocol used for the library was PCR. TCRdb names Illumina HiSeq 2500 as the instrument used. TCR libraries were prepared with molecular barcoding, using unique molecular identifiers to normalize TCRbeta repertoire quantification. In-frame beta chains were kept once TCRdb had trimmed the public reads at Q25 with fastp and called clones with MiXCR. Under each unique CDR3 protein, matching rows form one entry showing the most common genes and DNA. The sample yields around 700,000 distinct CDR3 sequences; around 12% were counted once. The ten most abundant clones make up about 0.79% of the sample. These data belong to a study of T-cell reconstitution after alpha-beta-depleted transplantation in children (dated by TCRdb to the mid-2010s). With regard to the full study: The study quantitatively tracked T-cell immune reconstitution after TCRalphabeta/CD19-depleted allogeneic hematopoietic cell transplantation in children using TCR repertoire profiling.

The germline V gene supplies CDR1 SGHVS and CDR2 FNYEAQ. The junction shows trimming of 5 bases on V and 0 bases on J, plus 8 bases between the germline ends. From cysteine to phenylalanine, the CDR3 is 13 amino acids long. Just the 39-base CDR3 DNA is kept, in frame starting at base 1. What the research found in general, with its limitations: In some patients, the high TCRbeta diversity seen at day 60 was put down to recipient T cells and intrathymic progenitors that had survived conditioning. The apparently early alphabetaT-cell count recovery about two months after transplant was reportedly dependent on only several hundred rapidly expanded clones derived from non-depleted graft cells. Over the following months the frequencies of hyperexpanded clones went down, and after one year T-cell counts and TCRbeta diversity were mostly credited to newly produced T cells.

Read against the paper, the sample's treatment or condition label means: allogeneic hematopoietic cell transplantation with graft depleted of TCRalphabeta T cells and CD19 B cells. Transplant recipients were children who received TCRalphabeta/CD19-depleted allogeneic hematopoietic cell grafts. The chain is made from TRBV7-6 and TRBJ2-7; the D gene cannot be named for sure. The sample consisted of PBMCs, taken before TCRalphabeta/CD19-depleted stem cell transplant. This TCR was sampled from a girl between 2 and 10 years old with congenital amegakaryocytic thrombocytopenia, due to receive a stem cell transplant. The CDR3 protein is CASSPSTSYEQYF. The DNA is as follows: TGTGCCAGCAGCCCGTCAACCTCCTACGAGCAGTACTTC.